A single sample is the source of the 28 T cell receptor beta chains below, sequenced in a study of T cells in Graves' hyperthyroidism and ophthalmopathy. Regions amplified from RNA transcripts were the TCR beta CDR3 regions. HTBI primers were employed in a first-round RT-PCR of the TCR CDR3. TCRdb reanalysed the multiplex PCR reads using MiXCR and keeps one entry per CDR3 protein. The profile shows around 350,000 distinct CDR3 sequences, 19% of them singletons. The specimen sequenced was blood. The receptors derive from a young woman with Graves' hyperthyroidism.

Many counts were recorded for this clonotype. The chain combines TRBV28 with TRBJ2-2, with 7 bases lining up with TRBD2. The CDR3 length is 14 residues. V lost 5 bases to trimming and J lost 5 bases; unmatched junction nucleotides: 5. The germline gives CDR1 MDHEN, CDR2 SYDVKM. CDR3 sequence reads: CASSGLEGTGELFF. CDR3 bases: TGTGCCAGCAGTGGACTAGAGGGGACCGGGGAGCTGTTTTTT.

This clonotype was recorded at least ten times. V gene TRBV20-1 combines with J gene TRBJ1-5; D remains unclear. This CDR3 has 16 residues. Germline V gene sequence: CDR1 DFQATT, CDR2 SNEGSKA (reference sequence). Trimming took off 3 bases at V and 6 bases at J, with 21 bases between the two ends. The CDR3 reads CSARPHHRGRGQPQHF. The CDR3 DNA reads TGCAGTGCTAGGCCTCACCACCGGGGAAGAGGTCAGCCCCAGCATTTT.

This clonotype was picked up many times. The chain joins TRBV6-5 to TRBJ1-2, with a tentative D call TRBD1 (6 bases). V shed 4 bases and J shed 3 bases, with 12 bases lying between them. The length of the CDR3 is 14 residues. Germline CDR1 and CDR2: MNHEY and SVGAGI. In DNA form, the CDR3 reads TGTGCCAGCAGTTCCTCCCACAGGGACTATGGCTACACCTTC. It is translated as CASSSSHRDYGYTF.

This clonotype has at least ten counts. CDR3 bases: TGCGCCAGCAGCCAAGAGCCCGGGGTCAACGAGCAGTACTTC. This encodes CASSQEPGVNEQYF. J is TRBJ2-7 and V is TRBV4-1; TRBD2 might be the D (5 bases). CDR1 MGHRA and CDR2 YSYEKL come from the germline V gene. Trimming removed 0 bases at V and 5 bases at J, with 11 bases between. The CDR3 contains 14 residues.

As concerns this clonotype: At one boundary the junction diverges from the germline segment, which might be a read error. The chain couples TRBV6-1 to TRBJ2-5, with D perhaps matching TRBD2 (5 bases). The CDR3 spans 15 residues. Germline V gene lookup returns CDR1 MNHNS and CDR2 SASEGT. CDR3 sequence reads: CASSEGASRQETQYF. For the CDR3, the DNA is TGTGCCAGCAGTGAAGGCGCTAGCAGACAAGAAACCCAGTACTTC.

This clonotype was seen many times. This rearrangement joins TRBV6-4 to TRBJ1-2; possible D gene TRBD1, 6 bases. The V end was cut by 5 bases, the J end by 1 base, with 26 bases between. This CDR3 has 19 amino acids. CDR1 MRHNA and CDR2 SNTAGT come from the germline V gene. The CDR3 region has the DNA TGTGCCAGCAGTCGAGGGGAATGGACAGCTATTTCCCTTAACTATGGCTACACCTTC. Protein: CASSRGEWTAISLNYGYTF.

In this sample, this clonotype turned up many times. The chain carries TRBV27 and TRBJ2-5, with D possibly TRBD2 on 5 matching bases. Germline lookup yields CDR1 MNHEY and CDR2 SMNVEV (reference sequence). V lost 7 bases, J lost 5 bases, and 8 bases lay in between. This CDR3 is built from 11 residues. This chain's CDR3 is CASTRGETQYF. DNA of the CDR3: TGTGCCAGCACCCGCGGGGAGACCCAGTACTTC.

This clonotype has ten or more counts. The chain couples TRBV18 to TRBJ1-3; the D is unclear. The CDR3 consists of 15 residues. Per the germline V gene, CDR1 is KGHSH and CDR2 is LQKENI. V was clipped by 6 bases and J by 4 bases, with 16 bases between them. As DNA, the CDR3 is TGTGCCAGCTCCCCTCCGATGGGCCGCGGAAACACCATATATTTT. It specifies CASSPPMGRGNTIYF. Complete variable domain (other parts from reference TRBV18 and TRBJ1-3): NAGVMQNPRHLVRRRGQEARLRCSPMKGHSHVYWYRQLPEEGLKFMVYLQKENIIDESGMPKERFSAEFPKEGPSILRIQQVVRGDSAAYFCASSPPMGRGNTIYFGEGSWLTVV.

This clonotype was found many times. The rearrangement joins TRBV5-1 to TRBJ1-2; D is ambiguous. The CDR3 contains 15 residues. Trimming left V 5 bases short and J 3 bases short, with 17 bases between. In germline, CDR1 is SGHRS, CDR2 YFSETQ. The CDR3 here is CASRESRLADYGYTF. CDR3 nucleotide sequence: TGCGCCAGCAGAGAATCCCGACTGGCTGACTATGGCTACACCTTC.

The gene calls are TRBV5-4 and TRBJ2-7; possible D gene TRBD2, 5 bases. CDR1 and CDR2 from the germline V gene are SGHNT and YYREEE (reference sequence). This CDR3 comprises 16 residues. V was clipped by 0 bases and J by 3 bases, with 16 bases between them. The CDR3 sequence: CASSLGRGRANYEQYF. DNA of the CDR3: TGTGCCAGCAGCTTGGGACGTGGGAGAGCCAACTACGAGCAGTACTTC. Based on the CDR3 plus reference TRBV5-4 and TRBJ2-7, the full variable domain is ETGVTQSPTHLIKTRGQQVTLRCSSQSGHNTVSWYQQALGQGPQFIFQYYREEENGRGNFPPRFSGLQFPNYSSELNVNALELDDSALYLCASSLGRGRANYEQYFGPGTRLTVT.

The chain carries TRBV27 and TRBJ2-5, with a possible D match to TRBD1 (5 bases). V dropped 2 bases and J dropped 2 bases, with 18 bases sitting between them. Germline loops: CDR1 MNHEY, CDR2 SMNVEV (reference sequence). The CDR3 is 17 amino acids. The CDR3, as DNA: TGTGCCAGCAGTTTAGGGTGGGCCGGACACAAGCAAGAGACCCAGTACTTC. Translated, it gives CASSLGWAGHKQETQYF.

This clonotype has a count of ten or more. This rearrangement joins TRBV27 to TRBJ1-5; D might be TRBD1 (5 bases). Germline V gene sequence: CDR1 MNHEY, CDR2 SMNVEV (reference sequence). Between the trimmed V and J ends, which lost 4 bases and 4 bases, there was a span of 14 bases. The CDR3 totals 15 residues. This chain's CDR3 is CASSYAPGPNQPQHF. CDR3 DNA: TGTGCCAGCAGTTACGCCCCGGGACCGAATCAGCCCCAGCATTTT.

This clonotype was observed a few times. This chain joins TRBV30 and TRBJ2-7, with TRBD1 matching over 9 bases. Germline loops: CDR1 GTSNPN, CDR2 SVGIG (reference sequence). The CDR3 extends over 13 amino acids. The junction had 3 bases not matched to a gene; V was cut back by 3 bases and J by 3 bases. The CDR3 region is CAWSNRGLYEQYF. The CDR3 DNA reads as TGTGCCTGGAGCAACAGGGGGCTCTACGAGCAGTACTTC.

This clonotype was detected ten times or more. The V gene is TRBV9, the J gene TRBJ1-1, with TRBD1 matching over 11 bases. The J segment lost 4 bases and the V segment lost 3 bases, leaving 11 bases of the junction unmatched. Germline CDR1 is SGDLS and CDR2 is YYNGEE. This CDR3 comprises 17 residues. The CDR3 here is CASSEPGTGGTSTEAFF. The CDR3 DNA reads TGTGCCAGCAGCGAACCCGGGACAGGGGGTACGAGCACTGAAGCTTTCTTT.

This clonotype occurred many times. J is TRBJ1-1 and V is TRBV11-2; D gene uncertain. The CDR3 loop spans 14 amino acids. The V and J ends lost 6 bases and 5 bases respectively, with 16 bases between them. Germline CDR1 is SGHAT and CDR2 is FQNNGV. The CDR3 protein is CASSPTRVSTEAFF. In DNA, the CDR3 is TGTGCCAGCAGTCCCACTCGGGTATCGACTGAAGCTTTCTTT.

The chain carries TRBV19 and TRBJ1-1; D is uncertain. Germline V gives CDR1 LNHDA, CDR2 SQIVND (reference sequence). The CDR3 consists of 14 residues. V lost 4 bases, J lost 0 bases, and 9 bases lay in between. The CDR3 loop is CASSTRDLNTEAFF. CDR3 nucleotides: TGTGCCAGTAGTACTCGGGATTTGAACACTGAAGCTTTCTTT.

The chain is built from TRBV7-6 and TRBJ1-2; TRBD1 aligns across 7 bases. Germline CDR1 is SGHVS and CDR2 is FNYEAQ. V trimming: 1 base; J trimming: 6 bases; junction bases outside the gene matches: 11. The CDR3 contains 16 residues. CDR3 loop: CASSLGAGQGVNGYTF. Here the CDR3 DNA reads TGTGCCAGCAGCTTAGGAGCCGGTCAGGGGGTCAATGGCTACACCTTC.

This clonotype occurred a few times. This may stem from a read error, because a much larger clone lies one nucleotide away. The chain recombines TRBV12-3 or TRBV12-4 with TRBJ2-2; weak D call: TRBD2 (5 bases). CDR3 length: 13 amino acids. CDR3 region: CASRDPNTGELCF. In DNA, the CDR3 is TGTGCCAGCAGGGACCCCAACACCGGGGAGCTGTGTTTT.

This clonotype occurred a few times. This sequence joins TRBV6-1 and TRBJ2-4; D is undetermined. The V gene's germline CDR1 is MNHNS and CDR2 SASEGT. Trimming took off 1 base at V and 0 bases at J, with 10 bases between the two ends. This CDR3 comprises 16 residues. Here the CDR3 reads CASSEGPTLAKNIQYF. The CDR3 DNA is TGTGCCAGCAGTGAAGGACCGACCCTAGCCAAAAACATTCAGTACTTC.

A note on this clonotype: The junction shows a germline mismatch at one end, possibly a read error. The chain joins TRBV6-1 to TRBJ1-1; a weak D match, TRBD1 (5 bases). Germline-derived CDR1 and CDR2 are MNHNS and SASEGT. CDR3 length: 14 amino acids. The DNA of the CDR3 is TGTGCCAGCAGTGGGGGTGCGGAGGACACTGATGCTTTCTTT. Encoded protein: CASSGGAEDTDAFF.

This chain uses TRBV28 with TRBJ2-7; 10 bases agree with TRBD1. Unmatched junction bases numbered 10, after V lost 6 bases and J lost 5 bases. This CDR3 is built from 15 residues. Germline CDR1 and CDR2: MDHEN and SYDVKM. The CDR3 DNA reads as TGTGCCAGCAGGTCCTTGGGACAGGGGTTCCACGAGCAGTACTTC. Its protein is CASRSLGQGFHEQYF.

This chain joins TRBV20-1 and TRBJ1-3; D is ambiguous. The germline V gene encodes CDR1 DFQATT and CDR2 SNEGSKA (reference sequence). This CDR3 spans 14 amino acids. Between the trimmed V and J ends, which lost 0 bases and 2 bases, there was a span of 8 bases. As DNA, the CDR3 is TGCAGTGCTAGAGAAACAGTCACTGGAAACACCATATATTTT. The encoded protein is CSARETVTGNTIYF.

This clonotype has ten or more counts. The V call is TRBV28, the J call TRBJ1-1, with D maybe TRBD1 (6 bases). Germline V gene data show CDR1 as MDHEN and CDR2 as SYDVKM. The V gene lost 3 bases and the J gene lost 5 bases, with 10 bases spanning the gap. The CDR3 spans 13 residues. For the CDR3, the DNA is TGTGCCAGCAGTTTCCCAGGGGCGACTGAAGCTTTCTTT. Its translation is CASSFPGATEAFF.

This clonotype was observed many times. The chain combines TRBV7-6 with TRBJ1-1; 7 bases line up with TRBD1. The CDR3 is 15 residues long. V was clipped by 1 base and J by 1 base; unmatched bases: 3. Looked up from germline, CDR1 is SGHVS and CDR2 is FNYEAQ. The CDR3 DNA follows: TGTGCCAGCAGCTTAGGGGACAGACCGAACACTGAAGCTTTCTTT. Translating it yields CASSLGDRPNTEAFF.

This clonotype was detected many times. The chain uses TRBV2 and TRBJ1-3; no firm D call. CDR3 length: 13 amino acids. The V gene lost 6 bases and the J gene lost 1 base, with 7 bases spanning the gap. The germline CDR1 and CDR2 sequences are SNHLY and FYNNEI. The DNA of the CDR3 is TGTGCCAGCAGGAGCTATTCTGGAAACACCATATATTTT. Amino acids: CASRSYSGNTIYF.

Ten or more counts support this clonotype. This chain uses TRBV6-2 or TRBV6-3 with TRBJ2-5; D not certain. The germline CDR1 and CDR2 sequences are MNHEY and SVGEGT. The CDR3 has 12 amino acids. V lost 2 bases and J 4 bases, leaving 5 bases between the germline ends. CDR3 residues: CASSYIGETQYF. The CDR3 DNA reads as TGTGCCAGCAGTTACATAGGAGAGACCCAGTACTTC.

There are a few counts of this clonotype. The chain joins TRBV12-3 or TRBV12-4 to TRBJ1-2; D call uncertain. CDR3 length: 13 amino acids. Trimming removed 1 base from V and 3 bases from J, with 6 bases in between. The CDR3 bases are TGTGCCAGCAGTTTAGGGAACGACTATGGCTACACCTTC. This gives the protein CASSLGNDYGYTF.

The sample holds a few counts of this clonotype. This chain uses TRBV4-1 with TRBJ2-7, with D uncertain. The CDR3 is 15 residues long. V lost 1 base and J lost 0, with 10 bases in between. Germline V gene sequence: CDR1 MGHRA, CDR2 YSYEKL. CDR3 in DNA: TGCGCCAGCAGCCAAGTTAACGAGAACTCCTACGAGCAGTACTTC. Translation: CASSQVNENSYEQYF.